Listed here are 9 T cell receptor beta chains from one sample, sequenced in a study of beta chain features in type 1 diabetes. The investigators reverse transcribed all of the isolated RNA, so they sequenced expressed TCRB transcripts. The data were produced by immunoSEQ multiplex PCR, yet TCRdb's version contains in-frame clones alone and is incomplete. This sample has some 410,000 clones; approximately 14% occur once, and the top ten carry less than 0.04%. The sample taken for sequencing was naive CD4+ T cells from blood. The receptors were sampled from a young man in good health.

V gene TRBV25-1 combines with J gene TRBJ2-5, with D possibly TRBD1 on 5 matching bases. The CDR3 sequence is 15 residues long. Trimming removed 0 bases at V and 0 bases at J, with 8 bases between. Germline V gene data show CDR1 as MGHDK and CDR2 as SYGVNS. The CDR3 loop is CASSEYRTYQETQYF. The CDR3 DNA is TGTGCCAGCAGTGAATATCGGACATACCAAGAGACCCAGTACTTC.

This clone was counted a few times. The chain is built from TRBV11-2 and TRBJ2-7, with TRBD2 matching 9 bases. J was trimmed by 4 bases and V by 4 bases; bases with no gene match: 8. The CDR3 has 15 amino acids. Germline V gives CDR1 SGHAT, CDR2 FQNNGV. CDR3 sequence: CASSSVTSGPYEQYV. CDR3 bases: TGTGCCAGCAGCTCCGTGACTAGCGGACCATACGAGCAGTACGTC.

This clone was seen only a few times. The chain recombines TRBV30 with TRBJ2-5, with TRBD2 as a possible D gene (5 bases). Trimming removed 0 bases from V and 5 bases from J, with 13 bases in between. This CDR3 has 14 amino acids. Germline CDR1 reads GTSNPN; CDR2 reads SVGIG (reference sequence). The CDR3 coding sequence is TGTGCCTGGAGTGTACTAGGCCTAACCGAGACCCAGTACTTC. It codes for CAWSVLGLTETQYF.

The V gene is TRBV7-2, the J gene TRBJ2-1; 8 bases align to TRBD1. Trimming cost V 0 bases and J 6 bases; bases outside gene matches: 7. The germline CDR1 and CDR2 sequences are SGHTA and FQGNSA. The CDR3 is made up of 16 amino acids. The CDR3 sequence: CASSLAPGQAFNEQFF. As DNA, the CDR3 is TGTGCCAGCAGCTTAGCACCGGGACAGGCTTTCAATGAGCAGTTCTTC.

There are a few counts of this clone. The rearrangement uses TRBV19 and TRBJ2-7; 7 bases are a match to TRBD1. Germline V gene lookup returns CDR1 LNHDA and CDR2 SQIVND (reference sequence). This CDR3 contains 14 residues. J was trimmed by 3 bases and V by 5 bases; bases with no gene match: 7. The DNA for the CDR3 is TGTGCCAGTAGTCCCCGAACAGGGGACTACGAGCAGTACTTC. This encodes CASSPRTGDYEQYF.

The rearrangement links TRBV7-7 to TRBJ2-2; D uncertain. The V gene lost 5 bases and the J gene lost 1 base, with 8 bases spanning the gap. This CDR3 is built from 14 residues. Germline loops: CDR1 SSHAT, CDR2 FNYEAQ (reference sequence). CDR3 nucleotide sequence: TGTGCCAGCAGCCTCGTTGGGAACACCGGGGAGCTGTTTTTT. It is translated as CASSLVGNTGELFF.

The chain has TRBV29-1 and TRBJ2-2; D remains unclear. Trimming took off 8 bases at V and 0 bases at J, with 13 bases between the two ends. The germline V gene encodes CDR1 SQVTM and CDR2 ANQGSEA. There are 14 residues in the CDR3. This CDR3 reads CSISARTNTGELFF. CDR3 DNA sequence: TGCAGCATCTCTGCTCGCACGAACACCGGGGAGCTGTTTTTT.

The chain is built from TRBV29-1 and TRBJ2-3; 8 bases align to TRBD2. J lost 6 bases, V lost 6 bases, and 8 bases had no gene match. The V gene's germline CDR1 is SQVTM and CDR2 ANQGSEA. This CDR3 region has 13 residues. The DNA of the CDR3 is TGCAGCGTACGAAGGGGCGGGGGGGATACGCAGTATTTT. Translating gives CSVRRGGGDTQYF.

The rearrangement links TRBV6-5 to TRBJ2-2; D not certain. The V gene's germline CDR1 is MNHEY and CDR2 SVGAGI. The CDR3 extends over 13 amino acids. Deletions cut 2 bases from V and 7 bases from J, with 8 bases between. The CDR3 loop is CASSYPTGGELFF. CDR3 coding DNA: TGTGCCAGCAGTTACCCCACGGGCGGGGAGCTGTTTTTT.